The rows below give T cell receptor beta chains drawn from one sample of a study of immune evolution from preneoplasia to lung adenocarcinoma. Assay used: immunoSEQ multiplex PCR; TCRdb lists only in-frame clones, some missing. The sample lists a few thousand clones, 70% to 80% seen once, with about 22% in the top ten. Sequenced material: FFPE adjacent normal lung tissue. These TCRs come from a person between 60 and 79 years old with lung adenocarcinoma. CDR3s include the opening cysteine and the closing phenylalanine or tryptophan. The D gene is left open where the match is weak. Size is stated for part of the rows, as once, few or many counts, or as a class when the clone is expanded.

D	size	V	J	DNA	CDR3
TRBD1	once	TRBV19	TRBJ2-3	TGTGCCAGTACAGACAGGGCCCACGGAGATACGCAGTATTTT	CASTDRAHGDTQYF
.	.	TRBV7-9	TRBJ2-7	TGTGCCAGCAGCTCCCCGTCTCCCGCCTACGAGCAGTACTTC	CASSSPSPAYEQYF
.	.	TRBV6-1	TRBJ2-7	TGTGCCAGCAGTGAGACGGAAACCTACGAGCAGTACTTC	CASSETETYEQYF
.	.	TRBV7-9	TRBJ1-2	TGTGCCAGCAGCCCCCGGGACACCCCTAACTATGGCTACACCTTC	CASSPRDTPNYGYTF
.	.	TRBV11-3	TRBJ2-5	TGTGCCAGCAGCCCCGCGGGGGCAGAGACCCAGTACTTC	CASSPAGAETQYF
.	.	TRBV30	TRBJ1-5	TGTGCCTGGATGAGGCACAGTCTATTAGATAGCAATCAGCCCCAGCATTTT	CAWMRHSLLDSNQPQHF
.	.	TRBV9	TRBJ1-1	TGTGCCAGCAGCCCTCACCAAGATGGAGCTTTCTTT	CASSPHQDGAFF
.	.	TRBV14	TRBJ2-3	TGTGCCAGCAGCCCCAACCCGGGACACACGTCCACAGATACGCAGTATTTT	CASSPNPGHTSTDTQYF
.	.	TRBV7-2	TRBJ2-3	TGTGCCAGCAGCTTAGAACAGGCGGGGATGGATACGCAGTATTTT	CASSLEQAGMDTQYF
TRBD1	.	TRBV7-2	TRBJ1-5	TGTGCCAGCAGCTTACGGACAGGGGGGAACAATCAGCCCCAGCATTTT	CASSLRTGGNNQPQHF
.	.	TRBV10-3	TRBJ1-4	TGTGCCATCAGTGAGGGCGAGGGGGAAAAACTGTTTTTT	CAISEGEGEKLFF
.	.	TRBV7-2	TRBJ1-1	TGTGCCAGCAGGCCTACACAGGTAACTGAAGCTTTCTTT	CASRPTQVTEAFF
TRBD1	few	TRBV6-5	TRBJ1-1	TGTGCCAGCAGTTACTGGACAGGGTCCACTGAAGCTTTCTTT	CASSYWTGSTEAFF
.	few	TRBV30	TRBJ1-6	TGTGCCTGGAGTGAACTAGGGGTAAGGACACCCCTCCACTTT	CAWSELGVRTPLHF
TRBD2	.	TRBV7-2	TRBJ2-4	TGTGCCAGCAGCTTAGTGAGCGGGGGGGCCGGCAAAAACATTCAGTACTTC	CASSLVSGGAGKNIQYF
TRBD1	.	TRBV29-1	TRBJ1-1	TGCAGCGTCCGGACAGGGGCCAACACTGAAGCTTTCTTT	CSVRTGANTEAFF
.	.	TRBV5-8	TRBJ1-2	TGTGCCAGCAGCTTCACAGCCGGCAGGGGCTACACCTTC	CASSFTAGRGYTF